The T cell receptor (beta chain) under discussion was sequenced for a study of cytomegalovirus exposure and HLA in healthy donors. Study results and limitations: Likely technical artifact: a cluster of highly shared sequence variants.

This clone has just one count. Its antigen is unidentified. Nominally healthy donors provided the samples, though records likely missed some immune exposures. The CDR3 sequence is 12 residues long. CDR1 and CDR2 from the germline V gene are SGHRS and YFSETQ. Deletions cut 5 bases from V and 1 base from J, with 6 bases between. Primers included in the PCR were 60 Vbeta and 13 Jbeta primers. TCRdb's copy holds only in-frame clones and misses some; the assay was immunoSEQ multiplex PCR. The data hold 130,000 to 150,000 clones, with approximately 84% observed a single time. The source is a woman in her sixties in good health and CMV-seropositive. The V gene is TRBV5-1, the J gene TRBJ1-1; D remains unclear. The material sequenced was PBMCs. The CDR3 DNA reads TGCGCCAGCAGGAGTACGAACACTGAAGCTTTCTTT. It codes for CASRSTNTEAFF.